Described below is a single T cell receptor (beta chain) sequence and its context. The ends were cut back, 2 bases at V and 2 bases at J, with 5 bases in the middle. Germline CDR1 is SGHDT and CDR2 is YYEEEE. The CDR3 has 13 amino acids. Repertoires were generated with immunoSEQ multiplex PCR, while TCRdb's copy carries only in-frame clones and drops some. The data contain roughly 220,000 clones, more than 70% of them seen just once; the ten biggest clones take up about 4%. The sample belongs to a study of blood T cell repertoires in COVID-19. In the study overall: PBMCs, B-cell-depleted T cells, or T cells provided the cDNA or gDNA that made up the material.

The sample consisted of PBMCs or T cells enriched from blood (not recorded which). The origin of this receptor is a man aged 25-40 years with acute COVID-19. The chain links TRBV5-6 to TRBJ1-5, with D maybe TRBD1 (5 bases). CDR3 in DNA: TGTGCCAGCAGCTTACAGGGCAATCAGCCCCAGCATTTT. It is translated as CASSLQGNQPQHF.